This T cell receptor beta chain was recovered during a study of T cells in tumors after PD-1 blockade. Study context: Excluded were patients with checkpoint blockade, immunosuppressants, or radiotherapy or other anti-cancer therapy within 4 weeks.

Libraries were prepared by immunoSEQ multiplex PCR; TCRdb keeps only in-frame clonotypes and omits some of them. This sample has some 48,000 clones, with nearly 80% found just once. Here the sequenced sample was PBMCs, taken before anti-PD-1 treatment. The sequence was collected from a human donor with basal cell carcinoma.

In DNA, the CDR3 is TGTGCCAGCAGCTTGGGGAATGAGCAGTTCTTC. It translates to CASSLGNEQFF. The chain couples TRBV11-1 to TRBJ2-1; no clear D gene. CDR3 length: 11 amino acids. The V end lost 3 bases, the J end lost 7 bases, and 4 bases lay between the germline ends. Germline CDR1 SGHAT, CDR2 FQDESV (reference sequence).